Below, 18 T cell receptor beta chains from the same sample are listed, as sequenced in a study of blood T cell repertoires in COVID-19. Libraries were prepared by immunoSEQ multiplex PCR; TCRdb keeps only in-frame clonotypes and omits some of them. The data hold some 52,000 clones, with 90% observed a single time. The sequenced material came from peripheral blood. All receptors derive from a human donor in a cohort sampled during active COVID-19.

The J gene is TRBJ1-2, the V gene TRBV5-1; 11 nucleotides match TRBD1. The CDR3 covers 14 residues. The V and J ends lost 4 bases and 7 bases, in that order; junction bases with no gene match: 6. From germline, CDR1 is SGHRS and CDR2 YFSETQ. The CDR3 loop reads CASSEGQGDSGYTF. CDR3 DNA: TGCGCCAGCAGCGAGGGACAGGGGGACTCTGGCTACACCTTC.

This rearrangement joins TRBV29-1 to TRBJ2-5, with TRBD1 matching 7 bases. The CDR3 runs 12 residues. The ends lost 5 bases at V and 5 bases at J; junction bases unmatched: 5. Germline lookup yields CDR1 SQVTM and CDR2 ANQGSEA. The CDR3 nucleotides are TGCAGCGTTAGCCAACAGGGGGAGACCCAGTACTTC. Translating it yields CSVSQQGETQYF.

The chain joins TRBV5-1 to TRBJ2-1; 8 bases line up with TRBD1. Germline V gene data show CDR1 as SGHRS and CDR2 as YFSETQ. J lost 2 bases, V lost 2 bases, and 3 bases had no gene match. There are 15 residues in the CDR3. CDR3 coding DNA: TGCGCCAGCAGCTTATCGACAGGGGCCTACAATGAGCAGTTCTTC. Encoded protein: CASSLSTGAYNEQFF.

V is TRBV10-2 and J is TRBJ2-1, with 7 positions matching TRBD2. The CDR3 runs to 15 residues. Germline CDR1 is WSHSY and CDR2 is SAAADI. Unmatched junction bases numbered 4, after V lost 5 bases and J lost 0 bases. CDR3 residues: CASSPSGISYNEQFF. The CDR3 bases are TGCGCCAGCAGTCCCAGCGGGATCTCCTACAATGAGCAGTTCTTC.

The chain uses TRBV27 and TRBJ2-2; maybe TRBD2 (6 bases). Per germline, CDR1 MNHEY and CDR2 SMNVEV (reference sequence). This CDR3 spans 16 amino acids. Trimming took 6 bases from V and 0 from J, leaving 14 bases between them. CDR3 nucleotides: TGTGCCAGCAGCATATCGGGCGGGACGAACACCGGGGAGCTGTTTTTT. It encodes CASSISGGTNTGELFF.

V is TRBV13 and J is TRBJ2-7, with 11 bases identical to TRBD2. Germline assignment: CDR1 PRHDT and CDR2 FYEKMQ (reference sequence). V lost 2 bases to trimming and J lost 7 bases; unmatched junction nucleotides: 4. The CDR3 covers 14 residues. The CDR3 region is CASSLWLAGGEQYF. In DNA form, the CDR3 reads TGTGCCAGCAGCTTATGGCTAGCGGGAGGAGAGCAGTACTTC.

The V call is TRBV5-1, the J call TRBJ2-7, with D maybe TRBD1 (6 bases). This CDR3 comprises 13 residues. Deletions cut 0 bases from V and 4 bases from J, with 8 bases between. Per germline, CDR1 SGHRS and CDR2 YFSETQ. CDR3 DNA: TGCGCCAGCAGCTTGGATCAGGGGTACGAGCAGTACTTC. The encoded protein is CASSLDQGYEQYF.

The CDR3 nucleotides are TGTGCCAGCAGTCCTATACCCTCTCGGGTCACCACTAGCACAGATACGCAGTATTTT. This encodes CASSPIPSRVTTSTDTQYF. J is TRBJ2-3 and V is TRBV6-6; no firm D call. Trimming took 5 bases from V and 0 from J, leaving 24 bases between them. Germline V gene data show CDR1 as MNHNY and CDR2 as SVGAGI (reference sequence). This CDR3 spans 19 amino acids.

This rearrangement joins TRBV24-1 to TRBJ2-1; 11 bases line up with TRBD1. The V gene's germline CDR1 is KGHDR and CDR2 SFDVKD. Trimming removed 4 bases from V and 7 bases from J; junction bases left unmatched: 8. This CDR3 spans 16 amino acids. In nucleotides, the CDR3 is TGTGCCACCAGTGAAGTGGGACAGGGGGTCGGTAATGAGCAGTTCTTC. Amino acid sequence: CATSEVGQGVGNEQFF.

The CDR3 sequence is CASKENAGVGELFF. CDR3 sequence (DNA): TGTGCCAGCAAGGAAAATGCCGGGGTGGGGGAGCTGTTTTTT. This chain links TRBV13 with TRBJ2-2, with a weak D call TRBD2 (5 bases). The germline CDR1 and CDR2 sequences are PRHDT and FYEKMQ (reference sequence). The CDR3 contains 14 residues. V was shortened by 7 bases and J by 8 bases, with 17 bases between the two germline ends.

This chain connects TRBV3-1 (or the pseudogene TRBV3-2) to TRBJ2-7; tentatively, D is TRBD1 (5 bases). The length of the CDR3 is 12 residues. V lost 1 base to trimming and J lost 13 bases, with 14 bases between them. CDR1 LGHDT and CDR2 YNNKEL come from the germline V gene (reference sequence). Here the CDR3 reads CASSQATGPRYF. DNA of the CDR3: TGTGCCAGCAGCCAAGCAACAGGTCCTCGATACTTC.

This CDR3 is CASSPQGLAGRTDTQYF. CDR3 DNA sequence: TGTGCCAGCAGCCCCCAGGGACTAGCGGGACGCACAGATACGCAGTATTTT. The chain uses TRBV3-1 (or the pseudogene TRBV3-2) and TRBJ2-3; 13 bases fit TRBD2. Germline V gene lookup returns CDR1 LGHDT and CDR2 YNNKEL (reference sequence). The CDR3 length is 17 residues. V lost 4 bases, J lost 1 base, and 5 bases stayed unmatched.

The chain carries TRBV11-2 and TRBJ1-1; a weak D match, TRBD1 (6 bases). Trimming removed 6 bases from V and 6 bases from J, with 17 bases in between. The CDR3 has 14 residues. Looked up from germline, CDR1 is SGHAT and CDR2 is FQNNGV. The CDR3 sequence: CASSNRGGEAEAFF. DNA of the CDR3: TGTGCCAGCAGTAATAGGGGGGGAGAGGCTGAAGCTTTCTTT.

This chain joins TRBV3-1 (or the pseudogene TRBV3-2) and TRBJ1-6; 9 bases map to TRBD1. The CDR3 spans 18 residues. Germline assignment: CDR1 LGHDT and CDR2 YNNKEL (reference sequence). The trim removed 4 bases at V and 7 bases at J, leaving 14 bases unmatched. CDR3 residues: CASSRSLYGQGYNSPLHF. DNA of the CDR3: TGTGCCAGCAGCCGAAGCCTTTACGGACAGGGGTACAATTCACCCCTCCACTTT.

The J gene is TRBJ2-7, the V gene TRBV6-1, with D perhaps matching TRBD2 (5 bases). Trimming removed 2 bases at V and 0 bases at J, with 14 bases between. The CDR3 extends over 16 amino acids. Looked up from germline, CDR1 is MNHNS and CDR2 is SASEGT. CDR3 nucleotides: TGTGCCAGCAGTGAATTGTGGCGGGTGCCCTCCTACGAGCAGTACTTC. Its translation: CASSELWRVPSYEQYF.

As DNA, the CDR3 is TGCGCCAGCAGCCAAGACTTGAGGCAAAGGGGGAATGAGCAGTTCTTC. Protein: CASSQDLRQRGNEQFF. This chain uses TRBV4-1 with TRBJ2-1, with D maybe TRBD1 (6 bases). Germline values: CDR1 MGHRA, CDR2 YSYEKL. The CDR3 spans 16 residues. V dropped 0 bases and J dropped 7 bases, with 16 bases sitting between them.

The chain uses TRBV13 and TRBJ2-3; no clear D gene. This CDR3 contains 12 residues. Trimming pared 5 bases from V and 4 bases from J, leaving 7 bases between. CDR1 is PRHDT, CDR2 FYEKMQ, per germline (reference sequence). The CDR3 DNA reads TGTGCCAGCAGCCAGGCCGCAGATACGCAGTATTTT. It specifies CASSQAADTQYF.

The gene calls are TRBV24-1 and TRBJ2-1; perhaps TRBD1 as D (5 bases). The germline V gene encodes CDR1 KGHDR and CDR2 SFDVKD. This CDR3 is built from 16 residues. With 3 bases removed from V and 4 bases from J, the gap between germline ends came to 15 bases. CDR3 DNA: TGTGCCACCAGTGATCGCAGGACACCTTCATACAATGAGCAGTTCTTC. Translation: CATSDRRTPSYNEQFF.